This is a list of T cell receptor beta chains from one sample in a study of T cell responses to AZD1222 COVID-19 vaccine. TCRdb keeps only in-frame clones here, not all; method: immunoSEQ multiplex PCR. The top ten clones hold 2% to 2.5% of a sample with approximately 150,000 clones, approximately 90% of them seen once. The sample was peripheral blood, taken on day 0 of AZD1222 vaccination. Receptors originate from an adult in good health. CDR3s include the opening cysteine and the closing phenylalanine or tryptophan. The order of the fields is J gene, clone size, D gene, V gene, CDR3 protein, CDR3 DNA. A D gene is named only where the DNA matches it firmly. Clone size, where shown, is once, few, many, or a class for clones that have expanded.

>TRBJ1-5|NA|NA|TRBV27
CASSLGQNSNSNQPQHF
TGTGCCAGCAGTTTAGGGCAGAATTCCAATAGCAATCAGCCCCAGCATTTT
>TRBJ1-5|NA|TRBD1|TRBV19
CASTSFRDSPYQPQHF
TGTGCCAGTACCTCCTTCCGGGACAGTCCTTATCAGCCCCAGCATTTT
>TRBJ1-2|NA|NA|TRBV5-8
CASSLFVVATRSLPGTF
TGTGCCAGCAGCTTGTTCGTGGTGGCTACACGGTCACTTCCTGGCACCTTC
>TRBJ2-7|NA|NA|TRBV4-2
CASSQAMTSFDEQYF
TGTGCCAGCAGCCAAGCGATGACTAGTTTCGACGAGCAGTACTTC
>TRBJ2-2|NA|NA|TRBV6-4
CASSDGQNTGELFF
TGTGCCAGCAGTGACGGACAGAACACCGGGGAGCTGTTTTTT
>TRBJ1-1|NA|TRBD1|TRBV9
CASSLDRDRGLTEAFF
TGTGCCAGCAGCCTCGATCGGGACAGGGGGCTCACTGAAGCTTTCTTT
>TRBJ2-1|once|TRBD2|TRBV5-4
CASSLVAGEYNEQFF
TGTGCCAGCAGCTTGGTAGCGGGAGAGTACAATGAGCAGTTCTTC
>TRBJ2-5|NA|NA|TRBV29-1
CSVEVPVQETQYF
TGCAGCGTTGAAGTTCCAGTTCAAGAGACCCAGTACTTC
>TRBJ1-2|few|TRBD1|TRBV7-9
CASRPLGGLDGYTF
TGTGCCAGCCGCCCCCTAGGGGGCTTGGATGGCTACACCTTC
>TRBJ2-6|NA|NA|TRBV5-6
CASSQGGRLGANVLTF
TGTGCCAGCAGCCAAGGGGGACGGCTTGGGGCCAACGTCCTGACTTTC
>TRBJ2-1|NA|NA|TRBV18
CASSPRSDEQFF
TGTGCCAGCTCACCGAGGAGCGATGAGCAGTTCTTC
>TRBJ2-7|once|NA|TRBV11-2
CASSLLMGEQYF
TGTGCCAGCAGCCTCCTTATGGGCGAGCAGTACTTC
>TRBJ1-2|NA|NA|TRBV29-1
CSVAFGQFGNGYTF
TGCAGCGTTGCATTTGGACAGTTTGGGAATGGCTACACCTTC
>TRBJ1-4|NA|TRBD1|TRBV6-6
CASSPTGGDEKLFF
TGTGCCAGCAGCCCCACAGGGGGGGATGAAAAACTGTTTTTT
>TRBJ2-3|NA|TRBD2|TRBV28
CATTPLAGVATDTQYF
TGTGCCACCACCCCCTTAGCGGGAGTGGCCACAGATACGCAGTATTTT
>TRBJ1-4|NA|TRBD1|TRBV2
CASRVWDRVEKLFF
TGTGCCAGCCGAGTGTGGGACAGGGTTGAAAAACTGTTTTTT
>TRBJ1-1|NA|NA|TRBV28
CATLATNTEAFF
TGTGCCACCCTGGCTACGAACACTGAAGCTTTCTTT
>TRBJ1-2|NA|NA|TRBV5-6
CASSLGGRRVRGYTF
TGTGCCAGCAGCTTGGGTGGTAGGAGGGTCCGGGGCTACACCTTC